This passage covers 15 T cell receptor beta chains from one sample sequenced in a study of PD-L1 blockade in urothelial cancer. Time point here: peripheral blood 6 weeks after treatment start. Profiled with immunoSEQ multiplex PCR; TCRdb holds only in-frame clones, not every one. In the table there are around 100,000 clones, 85% to 95% of which are singletons. Material: PBMCs, obtained around atezolizumab (anti-PD-L1) treatment. These receptor sequences come from a man in his sixties with urothelial cancer.

J is TRBJ1-3 and V is TRBV13, with D possibly being TRBD1 (5 bases). Deletions cut 1 base from V and 0 bases from J, with 10 bases between. The length of the CDR3 is 16 residues. CDR1 and CDR2 (germline): PRHDT, FYEKMQ (reference sequence). The DNA of the CDR3 is TGTGCCAGCAGCTTAGACGGGGGGTCCTCTGGAAACACCATATATTTT. Amino acid sequence: CASSLDGGSSGNTIYF.

This chain connects TRBV5-1 to TRBJ2-3, with a weak D call TRBD2 (6 bases). The CDR3 has 15 amino acids. Germline V lookup: CDR1 SGHRS, CDR2 YFSETQ. Between the trimmed V and J ends, which lost 5 bases and 4 bases, there was a span of 17 bases. CDR3 loop: CASRQRTGAADTQYF. CDR3 DNA: TGCGCCAGCAGGCAACGGACGGGAGCCGCAGATACGCAGTATTTT.

This clone occurred once. V gene TRBV7-9 combines with J gene TRBJ2-1, with 11 positions matching TRBD1. Trimming took 5 bases from V and 4 from J; bases not matched to a gene: 4. Germline V gene data show CDR1 as SEHNR and CDR2 as FQNEAQ (reference sequence). The length of the CDR3 is 15 residues. The CDR3 nucleotides read TGTGCCAGCAGCCTAGGACAGGGGGCTTACAATGAGCAGTTCTTC. This gives the protein CASSLGQGAYNEQFF.

The J gene is TRBJ1-5, the V gene TRBV7-2; D ambiguous. The germline V gene has CDR1 SGHTA and CDR2 FQGNSA. The CDR3 totals 14 residues. V was clipped by 1 base and J by 4 bases, with 8 bases between them. The CDR3 is CASSLVVQNQPQHF. CDR3 in DNA: TGTGCCAGCAGCTTAGTCGTACAGAATCAGCCCCAGCATTTT.

The rearrangement links TRBV11-1 to TRBJ1-1, with 7 bases lining up with TRBD1. The CDR3 loop spans 16 amino acids. Germline V gene lookup returns CDR1 SGHAT and CDR2 FQDESV (reference sequence). J gave up 4 bases and V 5 bases, and 13 bases lay outside the gene matches. Here the CDR3 reads CASSPDRALKGTEAFF. CDR3 in DNA: TGTGCCAGCAGCCCCGACAGGGCCCTTAAGGGCACTGAAGCTTTCTTT.

The chain's CDR3 is CASSQEQGLGQYF. For the CDR3, the DNA is TGCGCCAGCAGCCAAGAACAGGGCCTAGGCCAGTACTTC. V gene TRBV4-3 combines with J gene TRBJ2-5, with D possibly TRBD1 on 6 matching bases. V was clipped by 0 bases and J by 10 bases, with 12 bases between them. Germline V gene sequence: CDR1 LGHNA, CDR2 YSLEER. CDR3 length equals 13 residues.

The chain joins TRBV5-5 to TRBJ2-5, with a possible D match to TRBD2 (6 bases). Trimming took off 6 bases at V and 4 bases at J, with 19 bases between the two ends. Germline V CDR1 and CDR2: SGHKS, YYEKEE (reference sequence). This CDR3 comprises 15 residues. The CDR3 spells CASTDYGGIAETQYF. The CDR3, as DNA: TGTGCCAGCACCGACTATGGGGGGATCGCAGAGACCCAGTACTTC.

This chain connects TRBV9 to TRBJ2-1; the match to TRBD2 covers 11 bases. Trimming took 0 bases from V and 9 from J; bases not matched to a gene: 5. The CDR3 has 15 residues. Germline values: CDR1 SGDLS, CDR2 YYNGEE. DNA for the CDR3: TGTGCCAGCAGCGTAGAGGTAGCGGGAGGGCCTGAGCAGTTCTTC. This gives the protein CASSVEVAGGPEQFF. Drawing the rest from reference TRBV9 and TRBJ2-1, the complete variable domain is DSGVTQTPKHLITATGQRVTLRCSPRSGDLSVYWYQQSLDQGLQFLIQYYNGEERAKGNILERFSAQQFPDLHSELNLSSLELGDSALYFCASSVEVAGGPEQFFGPGTRLTVL.

This sequence joins TRBV28 and TRBJ1-2; D is possibly TRBD1 (6 bases). The ends were cut back, 6 bases at V and 4 bases at J, with 18 bases in the middle. Germline CDR1 is MDHEN and CDR2 is SYDVKM. The CDR3 loop spans 15 amino acids. The DNA of the CDR3 is TGTGCCAGCAGACTACCGGGAGGGGGTAGCTATGGCTACACCTTC. Its translation is CASRLPGGGSYGYTF.

V is TRBV7-9 and J is TRBJ2-5, with D possibly being TRBD1 (6 bases). Germline V CDR1 and CDR2: SEHNR, FQNEAQ (reference sequence). The V end was cut by 3 bases, the J end by 5 bases, with 10 bases between. The CDR3 is 13 residues long. The CDR3, as DNA: TGTGCCAGCAGCTTTGAAGGGGGTGAGACCCAGTACTTC. This codes for CASSFEGGETQYF.

This chain connects TRBV4-2 to TRBJ2-1, with 14 bases matching TRBD2. The CDR3 extends over 21 amino acids. CDR1 LGHNA and CDR2 YNFKEQ come from the germline V gene. Trimming took 1 base from V and 1 from J; bases not matched to a gene: 12. The CDR3 is CASSQGKPSGLAGGSYNEQFF. Written as DNA, the CDR3 is TGTGCCAGCAGCCAAGGGAAGCCTTCAGGACTAGCGGGGGGATCCTACAATGAGCAGTTCTTC.

The chain has TRBV2 and TRBJ2-2; D gene ambiguous. Germline V lookup: CDR1 SNHLY, CDR2 FYNNEI. V dropped 2 bases and J dropped 1 base, with 8 bases sitting between them. There are 15 residues in the CDR3. CDR3 sequence reads: CASSERVRNTGELFF. DNA for the CDR3: TGTGCCAGCAGTGAACGGGTCCGGAACACCGGGGAGCTGTTTTTT.

To note about this clone: One end of the junction is discordant with germline, which a read error may explain. The gene calls are TRBV7-2 and TRBJ1-5; D is uncertain. From germline, CDR1 is SGHTA and CDR2 FQGNSA. This CDR3 comprises 16 residues. Here the CDR3 DNA reads TGTGCCAGCAGTTTAGTGGGCACAAATAGCAATCAGCCCCAGCATTTT. Translation: CASSLVGTNSNQPQHF.

The chain joins TRBV5-6 to TRBJ2-2, with 8 bases lining up with TRBD1. This CDR3 contains 18 residues. Germline V CDR1 and CDR2: SGHDT, YYEEEE. Losses at the gene ends were 3 bases for V and 3 bases for J; bases not matched to a gene: 13. CDR3 residues: CASSSPGGRGLYTGELFF. The CDR3 DNA reads as TGTGCCAGCAGCTCCCCTGGGGGCAGGGGGCTTTACACCGGGGAGCTGTTTTTT.

J is TRBJ1-1 and V is TRBV2; D ambiguous. CDR3 size: 14 residues. V shed 10 bases and J shed 1 base, with 16 bases lying between them. Germline V lookup: CDR1 SNHLY, CDR2 FYNNEI. The CDR3, as DNA: TGTGCCAAGAAACGGGGAGGCGAGAACACTGAAGCTTTCTTT. Translation: CAKKRGGENTEAFF.